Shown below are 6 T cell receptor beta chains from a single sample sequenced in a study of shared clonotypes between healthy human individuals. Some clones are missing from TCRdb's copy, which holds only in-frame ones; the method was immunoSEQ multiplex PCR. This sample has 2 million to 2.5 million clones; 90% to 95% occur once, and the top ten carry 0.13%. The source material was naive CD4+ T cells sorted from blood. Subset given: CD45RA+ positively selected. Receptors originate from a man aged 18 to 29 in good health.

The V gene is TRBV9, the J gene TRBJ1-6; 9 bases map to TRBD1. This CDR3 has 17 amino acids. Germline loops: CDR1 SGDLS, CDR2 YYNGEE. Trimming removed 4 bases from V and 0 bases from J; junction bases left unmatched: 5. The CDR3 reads CASSQLQGASYNSPLHF. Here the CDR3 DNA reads TGTGCCAGCAGCCAGCTACAGGGGGCCTCCTATAATTCACCCCTCCACTTT.

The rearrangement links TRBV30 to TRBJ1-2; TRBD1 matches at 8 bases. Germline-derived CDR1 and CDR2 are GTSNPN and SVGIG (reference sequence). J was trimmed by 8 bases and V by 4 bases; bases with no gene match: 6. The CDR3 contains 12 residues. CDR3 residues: CAWTGGKGGYTF. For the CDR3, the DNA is TGTGCCTGGACAGGGGGCAAGGGGGGCTACACCTTC.

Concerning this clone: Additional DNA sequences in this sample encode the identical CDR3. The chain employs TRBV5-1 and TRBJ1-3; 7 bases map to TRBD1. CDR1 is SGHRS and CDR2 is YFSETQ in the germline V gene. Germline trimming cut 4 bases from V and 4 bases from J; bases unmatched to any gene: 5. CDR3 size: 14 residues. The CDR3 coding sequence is TGCGCCAGCAGCGGAACAGGGGCGGGAAACACCATATATTTT. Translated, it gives CASSGTGAGNTIYF.

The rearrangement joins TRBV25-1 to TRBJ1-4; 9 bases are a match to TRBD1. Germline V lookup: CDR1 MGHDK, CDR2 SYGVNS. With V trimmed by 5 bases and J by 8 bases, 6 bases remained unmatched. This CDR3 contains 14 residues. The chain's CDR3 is CASSSTGGGEKLFF. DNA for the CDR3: TGTGCCAGCAGTTCTACAGGGGGCGGAGAAAAACTGTTTTTT.

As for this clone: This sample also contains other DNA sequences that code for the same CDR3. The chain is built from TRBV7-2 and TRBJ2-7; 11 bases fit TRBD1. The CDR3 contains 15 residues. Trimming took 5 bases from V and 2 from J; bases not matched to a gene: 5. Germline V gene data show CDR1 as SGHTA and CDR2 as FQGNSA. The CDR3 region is CASSLGTGGAYEQYF. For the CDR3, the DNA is TGTGCCAGCAGCCTGGGGACAGGGGGGGCCTACGAGCAGTACTTC.

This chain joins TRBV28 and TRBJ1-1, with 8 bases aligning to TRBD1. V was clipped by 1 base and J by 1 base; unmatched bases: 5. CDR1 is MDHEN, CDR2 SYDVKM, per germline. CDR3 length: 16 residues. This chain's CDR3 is CASSLYAGQGNTEAFF. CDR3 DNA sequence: TGTGCCAGCAGTTTATATGCAGGACAGGGGAACACTGAAGCTTTCTTT.